The following is a T cell receptor (beta chain) sequence with its context. Its specificity is not known. Clones were sequenced by immunoSEQ multiplex PCR, and TCRdb holds only the in-frame ones, with some missing. The sample lists about 60,000 clones, 94% seen once, with over 15% in the top ten. Germline V gene lookup returns CDR1 LNHDA and CDR2 SQIVND (reference sequence). The CDR3 spans 15 residues. V trimming: 3 bases; J trimming: 3 bases; junction bases outside the gene matches: 5. Sorting isolated naive CD4 T cells lacking CD45RO and expressing CD62L. These data belong to a study of human versus mouse CDR3 diversity and MHC coevolution. Study-wide points: The lowest clonal inequality scores came from most of the three human donors.

V usage is TRBV19 and J usage is TRBJ2-1; 7 bases align to TRBD2. The receptor was isolated from a person between 60 and 70 years old in good health. Input material: naive CD4+ T cells from blood. Subset of the sample: CD45RO-negative CD62L-positive naive CD4 T cells. The CDR3 region is CASSILSGIYNEQFF. The CDR3 nucleotides read TGTGCCAGTAGTATTCTCAGCGGGATCTACAATGAGCAGTTCTTC.